Described below is a single T cell receptor beta chain sequence and its context. Its antigen is undetermined. During the collection period, no donor immune events like infections were recorded. The data are from a study of identifying expanded T cells in peripheral blood. Trimming removed 3 bases from V and 4 bases from J, with 9 bases in between. This CDR3 is built from 13 residues. Germline V lookup: CDR1 MNHEY, CDR2 SMNVEV (reference sequence). Study results and caveats: Technical replicates showed roughly 1.2 changed clones; two weeks around 15; four weeks 19. Variance in clone template counts between approximately two-week samples significantly increased with total template count across all healthy donors.

The method was immunoSEQ multiplex PCR; TCRdb's version includes in-frame clones alone and lacks a portion of them. The table records approximately 59,000 clones, over 85% of them present only once. This TCR was sampled from a person between 18 and 70 years old in good health. The chain is built from TRBV27 and TRBJ1-1; D gene unclear. What was sequenced was blood. CDR3 in amino acids: CASSFSEGTEAFF. The DNA of the CDR3 is TGTGCCAGCAGTTTCTCGGAGGGCACTGAAGCTTTCTTT.